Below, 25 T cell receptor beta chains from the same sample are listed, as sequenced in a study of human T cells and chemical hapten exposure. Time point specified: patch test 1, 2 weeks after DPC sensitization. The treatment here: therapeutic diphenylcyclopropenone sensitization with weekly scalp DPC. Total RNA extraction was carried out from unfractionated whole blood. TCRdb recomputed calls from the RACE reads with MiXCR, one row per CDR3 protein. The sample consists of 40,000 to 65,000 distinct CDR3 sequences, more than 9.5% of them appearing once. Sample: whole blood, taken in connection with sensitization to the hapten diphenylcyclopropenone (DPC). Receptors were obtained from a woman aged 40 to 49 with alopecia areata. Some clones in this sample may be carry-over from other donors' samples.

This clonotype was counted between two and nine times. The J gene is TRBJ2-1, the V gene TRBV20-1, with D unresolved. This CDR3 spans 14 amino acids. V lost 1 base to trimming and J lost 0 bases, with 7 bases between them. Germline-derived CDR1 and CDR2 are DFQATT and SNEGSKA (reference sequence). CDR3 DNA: TGCAGTGCTAGAGGGTTGAGCTCCTACAATGAGCAGTTCTTC. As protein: CSARGLSSYNEQFF.

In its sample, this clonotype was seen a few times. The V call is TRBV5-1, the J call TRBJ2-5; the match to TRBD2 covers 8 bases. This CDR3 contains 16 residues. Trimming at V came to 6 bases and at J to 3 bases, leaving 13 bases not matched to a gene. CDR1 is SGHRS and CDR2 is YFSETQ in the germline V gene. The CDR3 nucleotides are TGCGCCAGCAACCCGGCCCCTAGCGGGCTTAAAGAGACCCAGTACTTC. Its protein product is CASNPAPSGLKETQYF. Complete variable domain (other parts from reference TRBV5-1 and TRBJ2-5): KAGVTQTPRYLIKTRGQQVTLSCSPISGHRSVSWYQQTPGQGLQFLFEYFSETQRNKGNFPGRFSGRQFSNSRSEMNVSTLELGDSALYLCASNPAPSGLKETQYFGPGTRLLVL.

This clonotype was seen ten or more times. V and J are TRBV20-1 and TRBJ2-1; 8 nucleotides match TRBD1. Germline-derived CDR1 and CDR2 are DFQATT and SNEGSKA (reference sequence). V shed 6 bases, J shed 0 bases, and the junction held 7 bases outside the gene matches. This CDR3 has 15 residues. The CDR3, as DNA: TGCAGTGCAAACGGACAGGGTAGCTCCTACAATGAGCAGTTCTTC. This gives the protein CSANGQGSSYNEQFF.

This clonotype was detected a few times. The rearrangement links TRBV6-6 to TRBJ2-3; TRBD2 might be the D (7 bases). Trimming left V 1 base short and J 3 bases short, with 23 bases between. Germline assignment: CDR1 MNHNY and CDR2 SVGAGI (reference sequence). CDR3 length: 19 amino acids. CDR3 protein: CASSYLLTREGEKTDTQYF. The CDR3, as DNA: TGTGCCAGCAGTTACTTATTGACTAGGGAGGGGGAAAAGACAGATACGCAGTATTTT.

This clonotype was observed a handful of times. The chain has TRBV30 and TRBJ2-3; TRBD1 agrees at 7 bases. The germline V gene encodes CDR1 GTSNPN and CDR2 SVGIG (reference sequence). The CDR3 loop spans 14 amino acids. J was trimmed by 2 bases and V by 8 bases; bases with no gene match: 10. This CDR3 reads CARTDRVNTDTQYF. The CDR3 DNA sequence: TGTGCCCGGACAGACAGGGTTAACACAGATACGCAGTATTTT.

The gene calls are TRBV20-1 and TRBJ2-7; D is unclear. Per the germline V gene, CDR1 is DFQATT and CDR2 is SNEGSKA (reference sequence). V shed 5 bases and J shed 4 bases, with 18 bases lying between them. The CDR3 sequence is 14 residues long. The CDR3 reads CSAQTSDGPYEQYF. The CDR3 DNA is TGCAGTGCTCAGACATCCGACGGGCCTTACGAGCAGTACTTC.

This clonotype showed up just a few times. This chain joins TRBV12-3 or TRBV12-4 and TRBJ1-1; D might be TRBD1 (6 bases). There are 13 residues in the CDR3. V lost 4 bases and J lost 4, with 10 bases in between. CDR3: CASSSYRVTEAFF. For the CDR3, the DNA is TGTGCCAGCAGTTCATACAGGGTCACTGAAGCTTTCTTT.

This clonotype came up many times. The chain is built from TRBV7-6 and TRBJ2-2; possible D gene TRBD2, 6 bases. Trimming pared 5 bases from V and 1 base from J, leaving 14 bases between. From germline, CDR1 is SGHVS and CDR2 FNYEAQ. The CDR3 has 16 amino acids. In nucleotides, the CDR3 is TGTGCCAGCAGCCCTCGGAGGGGCCAGAACACCGGGGAGCTGTTTTTT. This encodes CASSPRRGQNTGELFF.

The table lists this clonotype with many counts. The CDR3 DNA follows: TGTGCCAGCAGCGTAGGTCTAGCGGGAGGTATAGATACGCAGTATTTT. It translates to CASSVGLAGGIDTQYF. The rearrangement uses TRBV9 and TRBJ2-3; the match to TRBD2 covers 11 bases. Germline CDR1 and CDR2: SGDLS and YYNGEE. This CDR3 region has 16 residues. Germline trimming cut 0 bases from V and 5 bases from J; bases unmatched to any gene: 5.

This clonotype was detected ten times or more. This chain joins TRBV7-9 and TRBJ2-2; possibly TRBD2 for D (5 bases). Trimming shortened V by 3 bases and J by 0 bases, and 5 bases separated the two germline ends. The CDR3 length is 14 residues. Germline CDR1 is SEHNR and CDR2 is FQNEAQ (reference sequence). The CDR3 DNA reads TGTGCCAGCAGCTTGGAGGCGAACACCGGGGAGCTGTTTTTT. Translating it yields CASSLEANTGELFF. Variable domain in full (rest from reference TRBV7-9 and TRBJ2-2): DTGVSQNPRHKITKRGQNVTFRCDPISEHNRLYWYRQTLGQGPEFLTYFQNEAQLEKSRLLSDRFSAERPKGSFSTLEIQRTEQGDSAMYLCASSLEANTGELFFGEGSRLTVL.

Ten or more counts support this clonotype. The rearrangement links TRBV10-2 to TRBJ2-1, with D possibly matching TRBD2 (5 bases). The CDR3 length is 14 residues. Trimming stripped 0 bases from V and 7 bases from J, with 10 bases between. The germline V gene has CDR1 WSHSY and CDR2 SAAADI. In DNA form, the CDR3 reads TGCGCCAGCAGTGAGTCGAGGCGAGGGAATGAGCAGTTCTTC. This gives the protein CASSESRRGNEQFF.

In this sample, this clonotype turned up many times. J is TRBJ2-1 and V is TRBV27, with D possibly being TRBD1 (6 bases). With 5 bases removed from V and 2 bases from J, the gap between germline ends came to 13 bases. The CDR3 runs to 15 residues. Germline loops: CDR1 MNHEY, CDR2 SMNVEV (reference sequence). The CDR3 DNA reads TGTGCCAGCAGTCCAGGACAGAACCCCTACAATGAGCAGTTCTTC. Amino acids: CASSPGQNPYNEQFF.

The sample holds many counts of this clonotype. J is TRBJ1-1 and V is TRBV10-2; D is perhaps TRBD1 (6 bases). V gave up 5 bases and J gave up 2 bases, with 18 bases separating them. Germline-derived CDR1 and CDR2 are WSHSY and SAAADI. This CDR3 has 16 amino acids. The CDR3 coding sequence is TGCGCCAGCAGTTTCCCCCCCCAGGGGACCAACACTGAAGCTTTCTTT. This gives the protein CASSFPPQGTNTEAFF.

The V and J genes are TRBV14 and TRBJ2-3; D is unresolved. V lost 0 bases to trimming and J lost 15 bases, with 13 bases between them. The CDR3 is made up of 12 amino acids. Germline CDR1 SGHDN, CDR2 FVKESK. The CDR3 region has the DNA TGTGCCAGCAGCCAAGATAGTCTAGTAGCCTATTTT. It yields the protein CASSQDSLVAYF.

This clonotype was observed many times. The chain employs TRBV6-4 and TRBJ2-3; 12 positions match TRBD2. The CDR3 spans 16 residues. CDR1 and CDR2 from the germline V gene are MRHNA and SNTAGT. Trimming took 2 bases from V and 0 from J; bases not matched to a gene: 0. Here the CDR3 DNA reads TGTGCCAGCAGTGACGGGACTAGCGGGAGCACAGATACGCAGTATTTT. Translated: CASSDGTSGSTDTQYF.

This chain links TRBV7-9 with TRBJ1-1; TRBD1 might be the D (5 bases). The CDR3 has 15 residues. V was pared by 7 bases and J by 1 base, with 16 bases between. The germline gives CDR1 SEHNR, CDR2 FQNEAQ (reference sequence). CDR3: CASTHPTDENTEAFF. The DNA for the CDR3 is TGTGCCAGCACCCACCCGACAGATGAGAACACTGAAGCTTTCTTT. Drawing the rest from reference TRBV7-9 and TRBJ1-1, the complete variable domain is DTGVSQNPRHKITKRGQNVTFRCDPISEHNRLYWYRQTLGQGPEFLTYFQNEAQLEKSRLLSDRFSAERPKGSFSTLEIQRTEQGDSAMYLCASTHPTDENTEAFFGQGTRLTVV.

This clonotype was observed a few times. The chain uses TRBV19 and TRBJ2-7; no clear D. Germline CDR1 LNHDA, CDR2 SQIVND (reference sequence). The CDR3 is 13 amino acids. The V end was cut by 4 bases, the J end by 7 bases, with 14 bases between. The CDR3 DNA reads TGTGCCAGTAGTACGGGCCTCGTTGAGGAGCAGTACTTC. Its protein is CASSTGLVEEQYF. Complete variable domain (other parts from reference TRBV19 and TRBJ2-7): DGGITQSPKYLFRKEGQNVTLSCEQNLNHDAMYWYRQDPGQGLRLIYYSQIVNDFQKGDIAEGYSVSREKKESFPLTVTSAQKNPTAFYLCASSTGLVEEQYFGPGTRLTVT.

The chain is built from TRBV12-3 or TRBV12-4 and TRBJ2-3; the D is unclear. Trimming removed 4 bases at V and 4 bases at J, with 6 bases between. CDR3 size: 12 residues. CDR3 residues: CASSSYSDTQYF. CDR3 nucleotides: TGTGCCAGCAGTTCGTACTCAGATACGCAGTATTTT.

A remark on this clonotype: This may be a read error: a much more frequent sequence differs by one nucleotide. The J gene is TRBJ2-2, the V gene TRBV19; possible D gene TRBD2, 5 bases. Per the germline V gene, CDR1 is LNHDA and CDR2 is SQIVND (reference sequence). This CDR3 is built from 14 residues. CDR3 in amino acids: CASSVPLRTGEMFF. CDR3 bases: TGTGCCAGTAGTGTCCCGTTGCGGACCGGGGAGATGTTTTTT. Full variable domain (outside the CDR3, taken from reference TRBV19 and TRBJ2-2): DGGITQSPKYLFRKEGQNVTLSCEQNLNHDAMYWYRQDPGQGLRLIYYSQIVNDFQKGDIAEGYSVSREKKESFPLTVTSAQKNPTAFYLCASSVPLRTGEMFFGEGSRLTVL.

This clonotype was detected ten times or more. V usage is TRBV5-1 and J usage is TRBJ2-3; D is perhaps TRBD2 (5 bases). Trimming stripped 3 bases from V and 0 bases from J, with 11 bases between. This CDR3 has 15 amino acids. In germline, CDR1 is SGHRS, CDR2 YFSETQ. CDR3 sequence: CASSSDGVSTDTQYF. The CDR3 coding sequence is TGCGCCAGCAGCTCGGACGGGGTTAGCACAGATACGCAGTATTTT.

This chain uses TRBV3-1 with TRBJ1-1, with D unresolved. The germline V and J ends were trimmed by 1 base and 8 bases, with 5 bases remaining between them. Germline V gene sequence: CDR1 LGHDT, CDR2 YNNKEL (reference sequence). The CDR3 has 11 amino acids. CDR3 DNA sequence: TGTGCCAGCAGCCAAGGCGCCGAAGCTTTCTTT. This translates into CASSQGAEAFF. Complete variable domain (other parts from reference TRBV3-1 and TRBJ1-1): DTAVSQTPKYLVTQMGNDKSIKCEQNLGHDTMYWYKQDSKKFLKIMFSYNNKELIINETVPNRFSPKSPDKAHLNLHINSLELGDSAVYFCASSQGAEAFFGQGTRLTVV.

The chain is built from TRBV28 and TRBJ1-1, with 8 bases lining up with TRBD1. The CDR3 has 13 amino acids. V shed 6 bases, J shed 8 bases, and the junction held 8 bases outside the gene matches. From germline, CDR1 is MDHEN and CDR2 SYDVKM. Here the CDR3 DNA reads TGTGCCAGCAGCACCACAGGGGGGAAGGAAGCTTTCTTT. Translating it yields CASSTTGGKEAFF.

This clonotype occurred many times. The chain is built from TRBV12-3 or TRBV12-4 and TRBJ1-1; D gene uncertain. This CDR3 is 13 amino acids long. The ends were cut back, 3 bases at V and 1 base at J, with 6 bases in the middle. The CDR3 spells CASSFSGNTEAFF. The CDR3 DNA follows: TGTGCCAGCAGTTTTTCTGGGAACACTGAAGCTTTCTTT.

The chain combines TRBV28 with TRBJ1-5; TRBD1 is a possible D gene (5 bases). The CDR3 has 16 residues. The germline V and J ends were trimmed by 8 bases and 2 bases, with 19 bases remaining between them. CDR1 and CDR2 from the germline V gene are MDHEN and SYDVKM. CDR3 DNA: TGTGCCAGCGTTCAGACATACTCCAGGGGCAATCAGCCCCAGCATTTT. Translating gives CASVQTYSRGNQPQHF.

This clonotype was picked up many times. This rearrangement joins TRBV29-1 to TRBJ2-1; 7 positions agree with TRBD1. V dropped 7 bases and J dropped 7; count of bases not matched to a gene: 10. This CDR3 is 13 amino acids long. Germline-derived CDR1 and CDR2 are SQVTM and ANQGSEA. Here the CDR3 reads CSGNRGSGNEQFF. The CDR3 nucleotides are TGCAGCGGAAACAGGGGTTCGGGGAATGAGCAGTTCTTC.